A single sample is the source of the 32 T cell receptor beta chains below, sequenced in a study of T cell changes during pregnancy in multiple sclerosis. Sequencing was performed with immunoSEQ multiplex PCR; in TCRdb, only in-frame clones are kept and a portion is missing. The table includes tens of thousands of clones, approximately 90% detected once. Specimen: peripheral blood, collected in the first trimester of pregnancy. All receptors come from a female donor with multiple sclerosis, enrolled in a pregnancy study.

In DNA form, the CDR3 reads TGTGCCAGCAGCCCTACAGGGAATGGAAACACCATATATTTT. It translates to CASSPTGNGNTIYF. The V and J genes are TRBV6-6 and TRBJ1-3; D may be TRBD1 (6 bases). Germline V gene lookup returns CDR1 MNHNY and CDR2 SVGAGI (reference sequence). Trimming pared 6 bases from V and 3 bases from J, leaving 12 bases between. CDR3 length: 14 amino acids.

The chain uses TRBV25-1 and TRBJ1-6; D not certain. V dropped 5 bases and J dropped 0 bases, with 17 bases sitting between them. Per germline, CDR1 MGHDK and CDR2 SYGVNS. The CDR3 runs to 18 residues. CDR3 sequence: CASSLGIRASSYNSPLHF. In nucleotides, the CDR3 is TGTGCCAGCAGTCTAGGAATCAGAGCCTCCTCCTATAATTCACCCCTCCACTTT.

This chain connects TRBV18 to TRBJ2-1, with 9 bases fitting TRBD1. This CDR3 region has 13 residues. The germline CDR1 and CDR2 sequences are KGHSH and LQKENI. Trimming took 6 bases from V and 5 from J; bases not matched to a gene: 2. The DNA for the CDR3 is TGTGCCAGCTCTCGACAGGGGGACAATGAGCAGTTCTTC. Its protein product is CASSRQGDNEQFF.

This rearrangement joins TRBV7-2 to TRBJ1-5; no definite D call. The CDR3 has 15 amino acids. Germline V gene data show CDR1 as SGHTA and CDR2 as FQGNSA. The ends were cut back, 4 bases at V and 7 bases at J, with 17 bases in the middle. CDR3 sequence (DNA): TGTGCCAGCAGCTCAAACACGGGGTTTAGACAGCCCCAGCATTTT. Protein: CASSSNTGFRQPQHF.

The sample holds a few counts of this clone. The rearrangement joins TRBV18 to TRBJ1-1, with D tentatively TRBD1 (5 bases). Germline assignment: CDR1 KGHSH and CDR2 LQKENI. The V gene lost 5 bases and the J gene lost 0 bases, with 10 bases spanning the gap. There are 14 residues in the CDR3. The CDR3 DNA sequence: TGTGCCAGCTCAATAGACAGCATGAACACTGAAGCTTTCTTT. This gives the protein CASSIDSMNTEAFF.

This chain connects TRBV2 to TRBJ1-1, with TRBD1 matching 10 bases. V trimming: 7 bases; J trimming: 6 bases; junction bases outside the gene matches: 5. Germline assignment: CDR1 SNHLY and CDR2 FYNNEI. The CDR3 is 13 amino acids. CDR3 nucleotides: TGTGCCAGCAATAGGGACAGGGGCGCTGAAGCTTTCTTT. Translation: CASNRDRGAEAFF.

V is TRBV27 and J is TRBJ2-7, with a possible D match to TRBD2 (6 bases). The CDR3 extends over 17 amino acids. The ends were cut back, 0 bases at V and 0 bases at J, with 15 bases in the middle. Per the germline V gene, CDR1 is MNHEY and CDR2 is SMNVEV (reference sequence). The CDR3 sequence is CASSLSPAGPTSYEQYF. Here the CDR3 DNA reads TGTGCCAGCAGTTTATCCCCTGCGGGACCGACCTCCTACGAGCAGTACTTC.

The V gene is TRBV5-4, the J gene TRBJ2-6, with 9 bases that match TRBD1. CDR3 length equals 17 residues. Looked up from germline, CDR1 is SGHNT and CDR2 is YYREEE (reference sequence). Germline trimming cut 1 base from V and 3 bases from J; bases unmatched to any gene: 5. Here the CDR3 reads CASSLNRGLGGANVLTF. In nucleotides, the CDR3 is TGTGCCAGCAGCTTGAACAGGGGGCTCGGTGGGGCCAACGTCCTGACTTTC. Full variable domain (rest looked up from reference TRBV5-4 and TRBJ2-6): ETGVTQSPTHLIKTRGQQVTLRCSSQSGHNTVSWYQQALGQGPQFIFQYYREEENGRGNFPPRFSGLQFPNYSSELNVNALELDDSALYLCASSLNRGLGGANVLTFGAGSRLTVL.

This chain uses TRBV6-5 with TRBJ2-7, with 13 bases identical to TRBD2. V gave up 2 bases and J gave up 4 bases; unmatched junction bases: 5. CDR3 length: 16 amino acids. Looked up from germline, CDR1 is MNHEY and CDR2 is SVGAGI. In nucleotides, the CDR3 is TGTGCCAGCAGTTACGGGGGACTAGCGGGAAGGTACGAGCAGTACTTC. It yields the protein CASSYGGLAGRYEQYF.

CDR3 coding DNA: TGCGCCACATCTGGAGGGAGCCCTAATGAAAAACTGTTTTTT. Its translation is CATSGGSPNEKLFF. This chain joins TRBV5-1 and TRBJ1-4, with D hard to call. V was cut by 9 bases and J by 3 bases, with 15 bases left in between. This CDR3 region has 14 residues. The germline CDR1 and CDR2 sequences are SGHRS and YFSETQ.

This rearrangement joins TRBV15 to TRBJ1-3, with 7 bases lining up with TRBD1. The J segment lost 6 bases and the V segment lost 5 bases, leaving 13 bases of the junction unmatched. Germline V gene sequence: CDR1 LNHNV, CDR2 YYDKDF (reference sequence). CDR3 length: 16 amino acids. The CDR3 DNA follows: TGTGCCACCAGCGGGACAGTTGGATGGTACGAAAACACCATATATTTT. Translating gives CATSGTVGWYENTIYF.

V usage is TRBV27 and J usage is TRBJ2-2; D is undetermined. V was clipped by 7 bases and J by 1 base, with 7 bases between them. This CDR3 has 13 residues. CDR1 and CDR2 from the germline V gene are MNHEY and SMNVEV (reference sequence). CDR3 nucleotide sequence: TGTGCCAGCATCGGTTGGAACACCGGGGAGCTGTTTTTT. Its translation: CASIGWNTGELFF.

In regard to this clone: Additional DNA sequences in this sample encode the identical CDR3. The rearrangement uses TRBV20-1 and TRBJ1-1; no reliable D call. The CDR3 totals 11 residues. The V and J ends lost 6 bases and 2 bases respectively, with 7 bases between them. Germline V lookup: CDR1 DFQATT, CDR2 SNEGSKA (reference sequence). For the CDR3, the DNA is TGCAGTGCCCCCGGTAACACTGAAGCTTTCTTT. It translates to CSAPGNTEAFF.

Here the CDR3 reads CASSGGDTEAFF. CDR3 DNA sequence: TGTGCCAGCAGCGGGGGGGACACTGAAGCTTTCTTT. V is TRBV7-6 and J is TRBJ1-1; possibly TRBD1 for D (5 bases). CDR1 is SGHVS and CDR2 is FNYEAQ in the germline V gene. The CDR3 is 12 residues long. The germline V and J ends were trimmed by 5 bases and 3 bases, with 7 bases remaining between them.

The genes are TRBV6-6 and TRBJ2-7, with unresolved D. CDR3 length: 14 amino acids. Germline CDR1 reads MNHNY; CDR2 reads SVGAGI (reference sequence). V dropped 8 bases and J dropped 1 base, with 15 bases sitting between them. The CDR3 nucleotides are TGTGCCAGCGTCCTACGGAGAGAGTCCTACGAGCAGTACTTC. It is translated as CASVLRRESYEQYF.

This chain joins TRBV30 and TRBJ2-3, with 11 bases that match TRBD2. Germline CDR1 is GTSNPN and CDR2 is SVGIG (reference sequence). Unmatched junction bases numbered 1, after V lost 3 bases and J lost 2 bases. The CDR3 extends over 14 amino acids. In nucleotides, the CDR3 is TGTGCCTGGAGGACTAGCGGGGCCACAGATACGCAGTATTTT. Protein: CAWRTSGATDTQYF.

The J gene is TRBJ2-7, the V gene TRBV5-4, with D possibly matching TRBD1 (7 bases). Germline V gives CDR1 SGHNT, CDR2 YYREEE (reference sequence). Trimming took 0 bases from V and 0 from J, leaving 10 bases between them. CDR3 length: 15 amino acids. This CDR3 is CASSLDRGGSYEQYF. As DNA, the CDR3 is TGTGCCAGCAGCTTGGACAGGGGAGGCTCCTACGAGCAGTACTTC.

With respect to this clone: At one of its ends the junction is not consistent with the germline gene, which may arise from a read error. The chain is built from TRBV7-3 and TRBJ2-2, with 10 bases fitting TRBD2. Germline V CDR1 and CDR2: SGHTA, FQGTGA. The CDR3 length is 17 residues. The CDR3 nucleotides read TGTGCCAGCAGCCTAACCCGGACTAGCGGAAACACCGGGGAGCTGTTTTTT. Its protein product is CASSLTRTSGNTGELFF.

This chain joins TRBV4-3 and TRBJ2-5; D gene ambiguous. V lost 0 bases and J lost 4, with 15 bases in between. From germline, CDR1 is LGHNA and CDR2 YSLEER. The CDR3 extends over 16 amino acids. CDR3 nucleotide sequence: TGCGCCAGCAGCCAAGATATCCCCGGTTCTGGAGAGACCCAGTACTTC. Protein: CASSQDIPGSGETQYF.

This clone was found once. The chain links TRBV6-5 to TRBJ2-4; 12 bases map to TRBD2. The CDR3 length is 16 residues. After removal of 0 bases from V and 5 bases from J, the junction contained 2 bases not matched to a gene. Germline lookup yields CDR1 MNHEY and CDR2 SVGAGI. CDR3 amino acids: CASSYSTSGSQNIQYF. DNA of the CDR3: TGTGCCAGCAGTTACTCGACTAGCGGGAGTCAAAACATTCAGTACTTC.

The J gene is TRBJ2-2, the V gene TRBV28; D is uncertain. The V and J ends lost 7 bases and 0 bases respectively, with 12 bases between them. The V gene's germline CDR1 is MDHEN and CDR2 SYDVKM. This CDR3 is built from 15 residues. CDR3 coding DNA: TGTGCCAGCACCCCGGCGGCCGCGAACACCGGGGAGCTGTTTTTT. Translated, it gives CASTPAAANTGELFF.

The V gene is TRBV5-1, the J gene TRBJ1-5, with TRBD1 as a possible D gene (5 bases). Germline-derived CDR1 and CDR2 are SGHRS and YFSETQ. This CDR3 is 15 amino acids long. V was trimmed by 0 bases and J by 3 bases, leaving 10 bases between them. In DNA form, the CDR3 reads TGCGCCAGCAGCTTGGATACAGGATACAATCAGCCCCAGCATTTT. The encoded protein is CASSLDTGYNQPQHF.

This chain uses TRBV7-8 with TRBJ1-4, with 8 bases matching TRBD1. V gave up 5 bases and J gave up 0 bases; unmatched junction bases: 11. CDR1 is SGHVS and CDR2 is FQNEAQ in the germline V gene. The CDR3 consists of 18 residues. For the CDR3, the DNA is TGTGCCAGCAGCGCCCGGACAGGGAAGGAGACAACTAATGAAAAACTGTTTTTT. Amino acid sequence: CASSARTGKETTNEKLFF.

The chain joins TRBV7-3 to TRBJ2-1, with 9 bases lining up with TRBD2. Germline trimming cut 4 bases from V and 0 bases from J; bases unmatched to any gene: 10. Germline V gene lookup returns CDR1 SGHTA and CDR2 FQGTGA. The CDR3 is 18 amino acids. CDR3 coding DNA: TGTGCCAGCAGCTCCCGTCGTAGCGGGGGCCGCTCCTACAATGAGCAGTTCTTC. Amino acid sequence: CASSSRRSGGRSYNEQFF.

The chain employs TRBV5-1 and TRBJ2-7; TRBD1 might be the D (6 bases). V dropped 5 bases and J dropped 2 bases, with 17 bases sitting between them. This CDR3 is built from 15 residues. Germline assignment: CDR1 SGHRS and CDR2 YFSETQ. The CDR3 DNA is TGCGCCAGCAGTTCTACAGGGCCTCCCGCCTACGAGCAGTACTTC. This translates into CASSSTGPPAYEQYF.

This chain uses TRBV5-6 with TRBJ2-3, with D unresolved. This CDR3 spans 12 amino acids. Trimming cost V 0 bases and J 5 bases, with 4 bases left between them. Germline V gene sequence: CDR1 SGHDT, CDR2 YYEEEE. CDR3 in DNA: TGTGCCAGCAGCTTGGCGGGAGATACGCAGTATTTT. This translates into CASSLAGDTQYF. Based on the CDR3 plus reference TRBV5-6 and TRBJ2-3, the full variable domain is DAGVTQSPTHLIKTRGQQVTLRCSPKSGHDTVSWYQQALGQGPQFIFQYYEEEERQRGNFPDRFSGHQFPNYSSELNVNALLLGDSALYLCASSLAGDTQYFGPGTRLTVL.

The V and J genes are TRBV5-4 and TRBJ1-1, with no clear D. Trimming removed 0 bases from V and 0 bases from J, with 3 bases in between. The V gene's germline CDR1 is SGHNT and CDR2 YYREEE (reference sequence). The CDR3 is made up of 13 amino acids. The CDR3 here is CASSLVMNTEAFF. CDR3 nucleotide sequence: TGTGCCAGCAGCTTGGTAATGAACACTGAAGCTTTCTTT. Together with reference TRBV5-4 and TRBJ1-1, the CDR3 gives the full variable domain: ETGVTQSPTHLIKTRGQQVTLRCSSQSGHNTVSWYQQALGQGPQFIFQYYREEENGRGNFPPRFSGLQFPNYSSELNVNALELDDSALYLCASSLVMNTEAFFGQGTRLTVV.

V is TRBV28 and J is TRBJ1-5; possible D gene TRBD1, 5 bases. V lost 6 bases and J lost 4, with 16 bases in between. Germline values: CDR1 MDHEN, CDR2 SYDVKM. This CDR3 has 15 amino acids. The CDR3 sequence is CASSLNPGVNQPQHF. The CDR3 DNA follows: TGTGCCAGCAGCCTCAATCCGGGGGTTAATCAGCCCCAGCATTTT. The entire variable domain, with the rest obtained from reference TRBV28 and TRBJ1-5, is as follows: DVKVTQSSRYLVKRTGEKVFLECVQDMDHENMFWYRQDPGLGLRLIYFSYDVKMKEKGDIPEGYSVSREKKERFSLILESASTNQTSMYLCASSLNPGVNQPQHFGDGTRLSIL.

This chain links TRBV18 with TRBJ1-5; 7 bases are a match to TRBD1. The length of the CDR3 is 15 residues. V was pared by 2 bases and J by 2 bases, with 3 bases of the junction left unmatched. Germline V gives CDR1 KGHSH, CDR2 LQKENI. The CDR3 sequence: CASSPGGGGNQPQHF. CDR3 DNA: TGTGCCAGCTCACCAGGAGGGGGCGGCAATCAGCCCCAGCATTTT.

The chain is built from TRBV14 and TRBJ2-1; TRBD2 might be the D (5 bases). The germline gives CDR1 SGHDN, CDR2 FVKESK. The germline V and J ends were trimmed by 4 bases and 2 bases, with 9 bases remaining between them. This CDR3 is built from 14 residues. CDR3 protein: CASSPAGAYNEQFF. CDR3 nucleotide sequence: TGTGCCAGCAGCCCCGCGGGTGCCTACAATGAGCAGTTCTTC.

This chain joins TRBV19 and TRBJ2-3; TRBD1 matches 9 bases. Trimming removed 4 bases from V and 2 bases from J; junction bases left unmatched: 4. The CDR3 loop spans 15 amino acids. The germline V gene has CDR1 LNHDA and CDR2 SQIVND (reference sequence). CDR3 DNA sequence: TGTGCCAGTAGTACCCGGGACAGGGCCACAGATACGCAGTATTTT. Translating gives CASSTRDRATDTQYF.

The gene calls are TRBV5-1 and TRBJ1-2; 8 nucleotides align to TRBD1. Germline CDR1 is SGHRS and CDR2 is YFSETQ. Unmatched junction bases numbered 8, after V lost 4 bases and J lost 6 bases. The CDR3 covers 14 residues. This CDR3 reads CASSPRRGPDGYTF. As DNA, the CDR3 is TGCGCCAGCAGCCCGCGCAGGGGGCCAGATGGCTACACCTTC.